This T cell receptor beta chain is drawn from a study of sequential checkpoint blockade in melanoma (dated by TCRdb to between 2018 and 2021). At the level of the whole study: Patients were assigned by 1:1 randomization to either first-line nivolumab followed by ipilimumab (arm A) or ipilimumab followed by nivolumab (arm B). Both trial sequences were followed by maintenance nivolumab. The investigation overall reported the following: Validation of the response-prediction model combining TCR metrics and mutation burden is needed in larger, independent patient cohorts.

Concerning this clone itself: This receptor's antigen is unknown. No much larger clonotype is one base removed from it; base qualities were not supplied.

TCRbeta CDR3 regions were immunosequenced from genomic DNA with the immunoSEQ Assay. Genomic DNA was amplified by bias-controlled multiplex PCR before high-throughput sequencing. The original pipeline was this. To quantify the absolute abundance of each unique TCRbeta CDR3 region, the sequences were collapsed and filtered. Clonality, defined as 1 minus Pielou's evenness, was calculated using only productive rearrangements. A previously published method was used to identify clones with significantly greater frequencies in on-treatment samples than in baseline samples. Held by TCRdb, this immuneACCESS table contains in-frame sequences only and omits some clones. Under half of the omission traces to an unresolved V gene where checked; the cause of the rest is unknown. V, J and clone size reflect that table, while D and trimming were determined from the DNA. Within this sample are 25,000 to 35,000 clones, with 65% to 85% of them counted one time only. Roughly 17% of the sample comes from the top ten.

The sample's treatment or condition label is to be understood as: randomized to nivolumab then ipilimumab (arm A) or the reverse (arm B). No trial patient had received prior DNA-damaging chemotherapy. Live CD3+CD8+ cells negative for CD19 and CD56 were sorted from thawed PBMCs on a FACS Aria II flow cytometer. CheckMate 064, a randomized, open-label phase II trial of sequential checkpoint blockade, was the source of the samples, all of which came from patients with melanoma. Peripheral blood mononuclear cells were obtained through leukapheresis, purified using Ficoll-Paque, and frozen in human serum containing roughly 10% DMSO. Purity of sorted blood CD3+CD8+ cells was verified at >95% immediately after sorting, followed by DNA extraction. Via the germline V gene, CDR1 is SQVTM and CDR2 ANQGSEA. The CDR3, cysteine through phenylalanine, is 14 amino acids long. The read is trimmed to its CDR3 DNA, 42 bases read in frame from base 1. V and J are truncated by 3 bases and 4 bases respectively, leaving an intervening sequence of 14 bases.

The rearrangement joined TRBV29-1 to TRBJ2-3, with no confident D gene call. This clonotype was sampled from a human donor with melanoma. The input for sequencing was CD8+ T cells sorted from blood (inferred from file names), taken from a patient given nivolumab and ipilimumab in sequence. The CDR3 amino acid sequence is: CSVEVTARADTQYF. The DNA is TGCAGCGTTGAGGTAACGGCTAGAGCAGATACGCAGTATTTT.